The 10 T cell receptor beta chains below all came from one sample that was sequenced in a study of T cells in Graves' hyperthyroidism and ophthalmopathy. There were TCR beta CDR3 regions amplified from RNA transcripts. A first-round RT-PCR of the TCR CDR3 used the HTBI primer set. Each CDR3 protein is one row after TCRdb ran MiXCR on the multiplex PCR reads. The repertoire has over 120,000 distinct CDR3 sequences, approximately 20% of them found once; the top ten carry over 60%. The sequenced material came from blood. The receptors shown here come from a woman aged 45-60 years with Graves' hyperthyroidism that later progressed to Graves' ophthalmopathy.

The chain links TRBV7-9 to TRBJ2-7, with 7 bases fitting TRBD1. The CDR3 is made up of 12 amino acids. Germline lookup yields CDR1 SEHNR and CDR2 FQNEAQ (reference sequence). With 8 bases clipped from V and 1 base from J, the junction kept 2 bases outside the gene matches. This chain's CDR3 is CASQDRSYEQYF. The CDR3 nucleotides are TGTGCCAGCCAGGACAGGTCCTACGAGCAGTACTTC.

The sample holds many counts of this clonotype. This chain links TRBV2 with TRBJ1-6; a possible D gene is TRBD1 (6 bases). The germline V and J ends were trimmed by 8 bases and 6 bases, with 11 bases remaining between them. In germline, CDR1 is SNHLY, CDR2 FYNNEI. The CDR3 extends over 13 amino acids. The CDR3 spells CASRTATNSPLHF. CDR3 coding DNA: TGTGCCAGCCGGACAGCGACTAATTCACCCCTCCACTTT. The variable domain in full, completed from reference TRBV2 and TRBJ1-6, reads EPEVTQTPSHQVTQMGQEVILRCVPISNHLYFYWYRQILGQKVEFLVSFYNNEISEKSEIFDDQFSVERPDGSNFTLKIRSTKLEDSAMYFCASRTATNSPLHFGNGTRLTVT.

The CDR3, as DNA: TGTGCCAGCAGCCTGGGGTTGGGCACTGAAGCTTTCTTT. Translated, it gives CASSLGLGTEAFF. The chain couples TRBV11-3 to TRBJ1-1; no clear D. The germline CDR1 and CDR2 sequences are SGHNT and YENEEA. The CDR3 loop spans 13 amino acids. V dropped 5 bases and J dropped 4 bases, with 11 bases sitting between them.

This clonotype was observed many times. The chain joins TRBV6-1 to TRBJ1-6; 10 positions agree with TRBD1. This CDR3 has 14 amino acids. Germline trimming cut 7 bases from V and 8 bases from J; bases unmatched to any gene: 5. From germline, CDR1 is MNHNS and CDR2 SASEGT. For the CDR3, the DNA is TGTGCCAGCAAGTCCGACAGGGGGCATTCACCCCTCCACTTT. This sequence encodes CASKSDRGHSPLHF.

This clonotype was seen many times. The chain carries TRBV7-8 and TRBJ1-1; D is ambiguous. The V gene's germline CDR1 is SGHVS and CDR2 FQNEAQ. The CDR3 runs 12 residues. V was shortened by 1 base and J by 8 bases, with 8 bases between the two germline ends. The CDR3 region is CASSLGRREAFF. The CDR3 DNA reads as TGTGCCAGCAGCTTAGGTCGCAGGGAAGCTTTCTTT.

This chain uses TRBV6-9 with TRBJ2-2; tentative D call: TRBD2 (6 bases). Deletions cut 4 bases from V and 1 base from J, with 7 bases between. CDR1 and CDR2 from the germline V gene are MNHGY and SVAAGI. The CDR3 runs 14 residues. The CDR3 DNA reads TGTGCCAGCAGTTTGGGACTGAACACCGGGGAGCTGTTTTTT. Translation: CASSLGLNTGELFF.

The chain combines TRBV2 with TRBJ2-3; D is perhaps TRBD1 or TRBD2 (5 bases each). Trimming pared 6 bases from V and 6 bases from J, leaving 16 bases between. The germline V gene has CDR1 SNHLY and CDR2 FYNNEI. The CDR3 contains 14 residues. The CDR3 sequence: CASRGRRTGDTQYF. In DNA, the CDR3 is TGTGCCAGCAGGGGACGCCGAACCGGGGATACGCAGTATTTT.

This clonotype showed up many times. This sequence joins TRBV11-2 and TRBJ2-1, with a tentative D call TRBD2 (6 bases). V was pared by 2 bases and J by 6 bases, with 8 bases between. The CDR3 loop spans 13 amino acids. Germline V gives CDR1 SGHAT, CDR2 FQNNGV. Here the CDR3 DNA reads TGTGCCAGCAGCTTACGGGAGCTCAATGAGCAGTTCTTC. Translating gives CASSLRELNEQFF.

This clonotype was seen at least ten times. The J gene is TRBJ1-3, the V gene TRBV3-1; unclear D gene. CDR1 LGHDT and CDR2 YNNKEL come from the germline V gene (reference sequence). This CDR3 is 14 amino acids long. The V end lost 1 base, the J end lost 2 bases, and 6 bases lay between the germline ends. The CDR3: CASSQVGAGNTIYF. Written as DNA, the CDR3 is TGTGCCAGCAGCCAAGTAGGAGCTGGAAACACCATATATTTT.

This clonotype was seen more than once but under ten times. V gene TRBV7-6 combines with J gene TRBJ1-1; 8 bases agree with TRBD1. The CDR3 has 15 residues. Looked up from germline, CDR1 is SGHVS and CDR2 is FNYEAQ. After removal of 5 bases from V and 5 bases from J, the junction contained 10 bases not matched to a gene. Here the CDR3 DNA reads TGTGCCAGCAGCCAATCCGGGACAGGTGGTACTGAAGCTTTCTTT. Protein product: CASSQSGTGGTEAFF.